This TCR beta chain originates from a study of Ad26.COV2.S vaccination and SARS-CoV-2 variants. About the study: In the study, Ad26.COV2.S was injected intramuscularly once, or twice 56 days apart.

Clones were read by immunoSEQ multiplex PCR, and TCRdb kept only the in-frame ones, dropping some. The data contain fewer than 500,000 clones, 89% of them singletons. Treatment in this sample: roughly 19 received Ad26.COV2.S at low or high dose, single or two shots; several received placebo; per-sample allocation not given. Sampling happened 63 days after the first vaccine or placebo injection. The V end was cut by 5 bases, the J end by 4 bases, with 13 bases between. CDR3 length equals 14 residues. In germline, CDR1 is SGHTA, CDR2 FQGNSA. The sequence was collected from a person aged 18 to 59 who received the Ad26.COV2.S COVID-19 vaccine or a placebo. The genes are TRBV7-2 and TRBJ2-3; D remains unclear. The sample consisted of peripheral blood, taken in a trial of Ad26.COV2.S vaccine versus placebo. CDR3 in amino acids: CASSVGSTPDTQYF. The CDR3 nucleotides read TGTGCCAGCAGCGTAGGGTCGACGCCAGATACGCAGTATTTT.